Listed here are 27 T cell receptor beta chains from one sample, sequenced in a study of CD8+CD57+ T cells in acquired aplastic anemia. Investigators profiled TCR beta VDJ and CDR3 from genomic DNA template. Using its own MiXCR run on the reads, TCRdb lists one record per CDR3 protein. Here the sample spans some 42,000 distinct CDR3 sequences, around 67% being singletons. Sequenced sample: sorted CD4+, CD8+, or CD8+CD57+ T cells (not recorded which) from PBMCs. All receptors come from a human donor in good health, serving as a control.

The gene calls are TRBV2 and TRBJ2-7; 10 bases agree with TRBD1. Germline assignment: CDR1 SNHLY and CDR2 FYNNEI. CDR3 length equals 15 residues. Unmatched junction bases numbered 7, after V lost 2 bases and J lost 6 bases. The CDR3 DNA is TGTGCCAGCAGTGAACGCTCCGGGACAGGGGTCGAGCAGTACTTC. This gives the protein CASSERSGTGVEQYF.

This clonotype was found a few times. Since the CDR3 does not end with the conserved phenylalanine or tryptophan, this likely comes from a read error. The V and J genes are TRBV7-6 and TRBJ2-2; D is unresolved. Looked up from germline, CDR1 is SGHVS and CDR2 is FNYEAQ. With 4 bases removed from V and 5 bases from J, the gap between germline ends came to 8 bases. The length of the CDR3 is 13 residues. The CDR3 loop reads CASSSVMTGELFV. DNA of the CDR3: TGTGCCAGCAGCTCAGTTATGACCGGGGAGCTGTTTGTT.

This clonotype showed up many times. The chain combines TRBV28 with TRBJ2-5, with TRBD2 identical over 9 bases. The V and J ends lost 4 bases and 3 bases, in that order; junction bases with no gene match: 18. The germline V gene encodes CDR1 MDHEN and CDR2 SYDVKM. The CDR3 has 19 residues. The CDR3: CASSSSEVVSSGGEETQYF. CDR3 in DNA: TGTGCCAGCAGTTCGAGTGAGGTTGTAAGTAGCGGGGGAGAAGAGACCCAGTACTTC. Complete variable domain (other parts from reference TRBV28 and TRBJ2-5): DVKVTQSSRYLVKRTGEKVFLECVQDMDHENMFWYRQDPGLGLRLIYFSYDVKMKEKGDIPEGYSVSREKKERFSLILESASTNQTSMYLCASSSSEVVSSGGEETQYFGPGTRLLVL.

This clonotype is large by share. The V gene is TRBV7-2, the J gene TRBJ2-7; D unclear. The CDR3 runs 15 residues. V was trimmed by 0 bases and J by 5 bases, leaving 14 bases between them. Per germline, CDR1 SGHTA and CDR2 FQGNSA. The CDR3 protein is CASSLAGLGWNEQYF. CDR3 in DNA: TGTGCCAGCAGCTTAGCTGGGCTAGGCTGGAACGAGCAGTACTTC.

The chain's CDR3 is CASSEAREQYF. In DNA form, the CDR3 reads TGTGCCAGCAGTGAAGCGCGCGAGCAGTACTTC. This chain joins TRBV2 and TRBJ2-7; D gene unclear. The CDR3 runs 11 residues. Per germline, CDR1 SNHLY and CDR2 FYNNEI. V lost 0 bases to trimming and J lost 6 bases, with 3 bases between them.

The chain is built from TRBV25-1 and TRBJ2-1, with D perhaps TRBD1 (6 bases). With 1 base removed from V and 5 bases from J, the gap between germline ends came to 12 bases. Germline V CDR1 and CDR2: MGHDK, SYGVNS. This CDR3 contains 15 residues. Here the CDR3 reads CASSELSGEDNEQFF. The CDR3 DNA is TGTGCCAGCAGTGAATTGTCAGGGGAAGACAATGAGCAGTTCTTC.

The chain recombines TRBV25-1 with TRBJ1-2; no reliable D call. Germline CDR1 reads MGHDK; CDR2 reads SYGVNS. The CDR3 loop spans 18 amino acids. Deletions cut 7 bases from V and 0 bases from J, with 24 bases between. CDR3 sequence (DNA): TGTGCCAGCAATATCACTATGGGGATCCGAGGAGCTAACTATGGCTACACCTTC. Protein: CASNITMGIRGANYGYTF.

The chain links TRBV29-1 to TRBJ2-3; D is perhaps TRBD1 or TRBD2 (5 bases each). Germline lookup yields CDR1 SQVTM and CDR2 ANQGSEA. This CDR3 contains 13 residues. With 7 bases removed from V and 3 bases from J, the gap between germline ends came to 14 bases. CDR3 loop: CSGERGRTDTQYF. The CDR3 DNA follows: TGCAGCGGGGAGAGGGGCCGGACAGATACGCAGTATTTT.

The rearrangement links TRBV7-2 to TRBJ1-5; the D gene is possibly TRBD1 (6 bases). The ends were cut back, 5 bases at V and 5 bases at J, with 13 bases in the middle. Germline CDR1 SGHTA, CDR2 FQGNSA. The CDR3 is made up of 14 amino acids. The CDR3 loop is CASSPVRGDQPQHF. CDR3 DNA sequence: TGTGCCAGCAGCCCCGTCAGGGGTGATCAGCCCCAGCATTTT. Together with reference TRBV7-2 and TRBJ1-5, the CDR3 gives the full variable domain: GAGVSQSPSNKVTEKGKDVELRCDPISGHTALYWYRQSLGQGLEFLIYFQGNSAPDKSGLPSDRFSAERTGGSVSTLTIQRTQQEDSAVYLCASSPVRGDQPQHFGDGTRLSIL.

Relative to its sample, this clonotype is medium-sized. This chain links TRBV24-1 with TRBJ2-1, with D unresolved. This CDR3 contains 12 residues. V dropped 7 bases and J dropped 4 bases, with 7 bases sitting between them. CDR1 KGHDR and CDR2 SFDVKD come from the germline V gene. The DNA for the CDR3 is TGTGCCACCAGCTCGAGTTACAATGAGCAGTTCTTC. This sequence encodes CATSSSYNEQFF.

This clonotype appeared once. This chain connects TRBV5-1 to TRBJ1-1; D is unclear. Germline-derived CDR1 and CDR2 are SGHRS and YFSETQ. This CDR3 region has 14 residues. Trimming cost V 3 bases and J 4 bases, with 13 bases left between them. The DNA of the CDR3 is TGCGCCAGCAGCTCGCGTACGGCGAGCACTGAAGCTTTCTTT. Amino acids: CASSSRTASTEAFF.

The chain couples TRBV2 to TRBJ2-7; 10 bases match TRBD2. Germline CDR1 reads SNHLY; CDR2 reads FYNNEI. Trimming took 8 bases from V and 7 from J; bases not matched to a gene: 14. The CDR3 totals 15 residues. The CDR3 sequence is CASRTQLAGSGEQYF. CDR3 bases: TGTGCCAGCCGGACTCAACTAGCGGGATCGGGAGAGCAGTACTTC.

The sample holds a few counts of this clonotype. This chain links TRBV10-3 with TRBJ2-7, with D unresolved. The V end lost 9 bases, the J end lost 3 bases, and 3 bases lay between the germline ends. The V gene's germline CDR1 is ENHRY and CDR2 SYGVKD. This CDR3 has 9 amino acids. As DNA, the CDR3 is TGTGCCATAGGCTACGAGCAGTACTTC. It encodes CAIGYEQYF.

Within the sample, this clonotype is medium-sized (0.01 to 0.1%). The rearrangement links TRBV4-1 to TRBJ1-2; D might be TRBD1 (6 bases). Germline CDR1 reads MGHRA; CDR2 reads YSYEKL. The CDR3 length is 15 residues. V was shortened by 3 bases and J by 3 bases, with 14 bases between the two germline ends. CDR3: CASSQDQGLDYGYTF. As DNA, the CDR3 is TGCGCCAGCAGCCAGGATCAGGGGCTTGACTATGGCTACACCTTC.

This clonotype was detected many times. The chain joins TRBV28 to TRBJ2-5, with 14 nucleotides matching TRBD2. The CDR3 loop spans 16 amino acids. Unmatched junction bases numbered 9, after V lost 5 bases and J lost 7 bases. Per the germline V gene, CDR1 is MDHEN and CDR2 is SYDVKM. This CDR3 reads CASSQMTSGGAGTQYF. The CDR3 nucleotides read TGTGCCAGCAGTCAGATGACTAGCGGGGGGGCGGGGACCCAGTACTTC.

In its sample, this clonotype was seen a few times. This sequence joins TRBV9 and TRBJ1-2; D is uncertain. There are 15 residues in the CDR3. CDR1 SGDLS and CDR2 YYNGEE come from the germline V gene. Deletions cut 2 bases from V and 2 bases from J, with 13 bases between. The CDR3 protein is CASSVASLPNYGYTF. The CDR3 coding sequence is TGTGCCAGCAGCGTCGCGTCCCTACCCAACTATGGCTACACCTTC.

As for this clonotype: One end of the junction is discordant with germline, which a read error may explain. The chain couples TRBV4-3 to TRBJ2-1; D is uncertain. This CDR3 is 16 amino acids long. Germline V CDR1 and CDR2: LGHNA, YSLEER. The CDR3 protein is CASSQGFTDFYNEQFF. Here the CDR3 DNA reads TGCGCAAGCAGCCAAGGATTTACAGACTTCTACAATGAGCAGTTCTTC.

This clonotype showed up just once. The chain links TRBV6-2 or TRBV6-3 to TRBJ2-5; D may match TRBD1 or TRBD2 (6 bases each). CDR1 is MNHEY, CDR2 SVGEGT, per germline. V lost 2 bases and J lost 7, with 17 bases in between. The CDR3 loop spans 15 amino acids. This chain's CDR3 is CASSYGGRTRMTQYF. In DNA, the CDR3 is TGTGCCAGCAGTTACGGGGGGCGGACCAGGATGACCCAGTACTTC.

The V call is TRBV25-1, the J call TRBJ1-2; D is possibly TRBD1 (5 bases). Germline values: CDR1 MGHDK, CDR2 SYGVNS. Trimming took off 5 bases at V and 0 bases at J, with 10 bases between the two ends. The CDR3 has 14 amino acids. The CDR3 DNA sequence: TGTGCCAGCAGTTGGCAGGGTGCTAACTATGGCTACACCTTC. This sequence encodes CASSWQGANYGYTF.

V is TRBV24-1 and J is TRBJ2-1; no reliable D call. CDR1 is KGHDR and CDR2 is SFDVKD in the germline V gene. This CDR3 region has 12 residues. The V end lost 4 bases, the J end lost 5 bases, and 5 bases lay between the germline ends. The CDR3 nucleotides read TGTGCCACCAGTGACCCTCACAATGAGCAGTTCTTC. This encodes CATSDPHNEQFF.

V is TRBV7-3 and J is TRBJ2-1; a possible D gene is TRBD1 (5 bases). This CDR3 region has 13 residues. Germline V gene data show CDR1 as SGHTA and CDR2 as FQGTGA. The V end was cut by 5 bases, the J end by 7 bases, with 12 bases between. CDR3 protein: CASSSLQGNEQFF. Written as DNA, the CDR3 is TGTGCCAGCAGCAGCCTTCAGGGAAATGAGCAGTTCTTC.

The V gene is TRBV10-3, the J gene TRBJ2-3; D is unresolved. Germline CDR1 and CDR2: ENHRY and SYGVKD. CDR3 size: 13 residues. V was trimmed by 8 bases and J by 4 bases, leaving 13 bases between them. DNA for the CDR3: TGTGCCATCCGGCAGGATGGTGCAGATACGCAGTATTTT. Encoded protein: CAIRQDGADTQYF.

This clonotype was recorded at least ten times. A clone one base away is much larger, so this may be a read error. J is TRBJ1-1 and V is TRBV13, with D possibly being TRBD1 (6 bases). There are 13 residues in the CDR3. V lost 7 bases and J 7 bases, leaving 16 bases between the germline ends. Germline values: CDR1 PRHDT, CDR2 FYEKMQ (reference sequence). CDR3 in amino acids: CASNPSGRGEAFF. For the CDR3, the DNA is TGTGCCAGCAACCCGTCGGGCAGGGGTGAAGCTTTCTTT.

The chain links TRBV29-1 to TRBJ2-1; TRBD1 aligns across 10 bases. The CDR3 totals 13 residues. The germline gives CDR1 SQVTM, CDR2 ANQGSEA. V shed 4 bases, J shed 8 bases, and the junction held 5 bases outside the gene matches. The CDR3 region has the DNA TGCAGCGTTGTTCGGGGACAGGGGTATGAGCAGTTCTTC. This codes for CSVVRGQGYEQFF.

Notes on this clonotype: A read error may produce the germline difference seen at one junction end. The V and J genes are TRBV27 and TRBJ2-2, with 11 bases lining up with TRBD1. The CDR3 has 15 residues. The V gene's germline CDR1 is MNHEY and CDR2 SMNVEV (reference sequence). DNA of the CDR3: TGTGCCAGCAGGCGGACAGGGGGCGCGTCCGGGGAGCTGTCTTTT. It yields the protein CASRRTGGASGELSF.

The chain joins TRBV19 to TRBJ1-1, with D possibly matching TRBD1 (5 bases). V lost 7 bases to trimming and J lost 9 bases, with 21 bases between them. Per germline, CDR1 LNHDA and CDR2 SQIVND (reference sequence). The CDR3 has 14 amino acids. CDR3 nucleotides: TGTGCCAGTACCCCGGGACGCGGGGCGGGGAAAGCTTTCTTT. Protein: CASTPGRGAGKAFF.

V usage is TRBV11-2 and J usage is TRBJ1-5; a possible D gene is TRBD1 (6 bases). V lost 1 base, J lost 2 bases, and 15 bases lay in between. Germline V gives CDR1 SGHAT, CDR2 FQNNGV. CDR3 size: 17 residues. The CDR3 coding sequence is TGTGCCAGCAGCTTAGTTGGCGGGGGCTCGGGCAATCAGCCCCAGCATTTT. It yields the protein CASSLVGGGSGNQPQHF.